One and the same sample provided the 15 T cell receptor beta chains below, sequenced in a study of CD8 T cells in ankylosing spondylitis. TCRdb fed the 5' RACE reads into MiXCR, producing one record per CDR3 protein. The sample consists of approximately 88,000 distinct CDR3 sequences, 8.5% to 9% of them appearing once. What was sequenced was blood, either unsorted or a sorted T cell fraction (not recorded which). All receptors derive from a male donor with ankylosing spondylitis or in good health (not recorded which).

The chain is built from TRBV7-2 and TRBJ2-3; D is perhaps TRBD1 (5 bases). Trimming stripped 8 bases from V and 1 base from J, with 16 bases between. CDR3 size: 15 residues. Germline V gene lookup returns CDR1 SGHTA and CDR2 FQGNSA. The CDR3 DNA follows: TGTGCCAGCGGAAAGGGGCTCGGAGGCACAGATACGCAGTATTTT. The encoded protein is CASGKGLGGTDTQYF.

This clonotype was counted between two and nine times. The chain's CDR3 is CASSVGTGQETQYF. The CDR3 DNA sequence: TGTGCCAGCAGCGTCGGGACAGGACAAGAGACCCAGTACTTC. This chain uses TRBV9 with TRBJ2-5; TRBD1 matches 8 bases. This CDR3 is 14 amino acids long. CDR1 and CDR2 (germline): SGDLS, YYNGEE. J lost 2 bases, V lost 2 bases, and 2 bases had no gene match. Based on the CDR3 plus reference TRBV9 and TRBJ2-5, the full variable domain is DSGVTQTPKHLITATGQRVTLRCSPRSGDLSVYWYQQSLDQGLQFLIQYYNGEERAKGNILERFSAQQFPDLHSELNLSSLELGDSALYFCASSVGTGQETQYFGPGTRLLVL.

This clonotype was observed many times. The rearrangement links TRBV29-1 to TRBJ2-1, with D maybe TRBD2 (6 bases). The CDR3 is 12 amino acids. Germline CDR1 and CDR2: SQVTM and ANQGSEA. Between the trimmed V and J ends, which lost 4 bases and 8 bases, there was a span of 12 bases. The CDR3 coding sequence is TGCAGCGTTGCTCTAGCGTTGGATGAGCAGTTCTTC. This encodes CSVALALDEQFF.

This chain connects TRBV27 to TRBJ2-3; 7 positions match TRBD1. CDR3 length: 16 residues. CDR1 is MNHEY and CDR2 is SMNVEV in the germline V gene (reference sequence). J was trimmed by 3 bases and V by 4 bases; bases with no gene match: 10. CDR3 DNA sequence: TGTGCCAGCAGTTCCGTGGGACAGAGGAAAACAGATACGCAGTATTTT. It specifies CASSSVGQRKTDTQYF.

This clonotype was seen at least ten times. The CDR3 coding sequence is TGTGCTAGTGGTGTGGAAGTGGACACAGATACGCAGTATTTT. This translates into CASGVEVDTDTQYF. V and J are TRBV12-5 and TRBJ2-3; D uncertain. The CDR3 loop spans 14 amino acids. In germline, CDR1 is LGHNT, CDR2 FRNRAP. Trimming stripped 5 bases from V and 2 bases from J, with 11 bases between.

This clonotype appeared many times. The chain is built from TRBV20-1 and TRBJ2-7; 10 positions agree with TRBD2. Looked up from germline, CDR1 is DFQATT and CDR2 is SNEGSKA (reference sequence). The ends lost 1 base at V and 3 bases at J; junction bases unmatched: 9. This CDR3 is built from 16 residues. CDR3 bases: TGCAGTGCTAGAGGGGTCCTAGCGGGGGATAACTACGAGCAGTACTTC. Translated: CSARGVLAGDNYEQYF.

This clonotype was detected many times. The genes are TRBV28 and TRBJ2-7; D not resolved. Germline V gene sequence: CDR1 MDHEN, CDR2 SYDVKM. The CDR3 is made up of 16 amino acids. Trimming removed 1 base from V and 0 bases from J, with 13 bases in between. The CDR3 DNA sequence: TGTGCCAGCAGTTTATTTAGAGGCGTCAGCTCCTACGAGCAGTACTTC. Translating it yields CASSLFRGVSSYEQYF.

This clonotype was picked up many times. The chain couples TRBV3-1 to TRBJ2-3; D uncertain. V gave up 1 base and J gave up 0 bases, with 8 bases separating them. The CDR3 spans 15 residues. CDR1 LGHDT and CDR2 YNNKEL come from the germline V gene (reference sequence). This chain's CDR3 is CASSQVTTSTDTQYF. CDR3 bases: TGTGCCAGCAGCCAAGTCACAACTAGCACAGATACGCAGTATTTT.

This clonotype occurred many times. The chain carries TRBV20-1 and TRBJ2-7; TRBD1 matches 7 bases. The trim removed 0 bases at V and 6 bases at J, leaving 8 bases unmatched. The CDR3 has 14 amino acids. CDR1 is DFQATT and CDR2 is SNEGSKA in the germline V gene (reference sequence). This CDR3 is CSARDLDRALEQYF. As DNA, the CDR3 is TGCAGTGCTAGAGACCTCGACAGGGCCCTCGAGCAGTACTTC.

Here the CDR3 reads CASSSPTGEGGYTF. Written as DNA, the CDR3 is TGTGCCAGCAGTTCTCCTACAGGGGAGGGAGGCTACACCTTC. The chain employs TRBV6-5 and TRBJ1-2; TRBD1 matches 7 bases. The CDR3 consists of 14 residues. The V gene end was trimmed by 4 bases and the J gene end by 8 bases; junction bases not matched to a gene: 10. Germline CDR1 and CDR2: MNHEY and SVGAGI.

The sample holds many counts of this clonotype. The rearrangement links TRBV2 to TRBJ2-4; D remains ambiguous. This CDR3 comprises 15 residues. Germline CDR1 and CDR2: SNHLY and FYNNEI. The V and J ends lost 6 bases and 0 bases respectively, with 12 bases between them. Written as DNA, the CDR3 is TGTGCCAGCAGACCCGAAAGGATAGCCAAAAACATTCAGTACTTC. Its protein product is CASRPERIAKNIQYF.

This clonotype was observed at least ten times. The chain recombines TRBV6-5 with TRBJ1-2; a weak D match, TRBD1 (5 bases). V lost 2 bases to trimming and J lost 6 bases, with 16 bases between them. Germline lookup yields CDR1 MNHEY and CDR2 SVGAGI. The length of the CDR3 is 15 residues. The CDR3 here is CASSYRGKNPNGYTF. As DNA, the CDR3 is TGTGCCAGCAGTTACCGGGGGAAGAATCCGAATGGCTACACCTTC.

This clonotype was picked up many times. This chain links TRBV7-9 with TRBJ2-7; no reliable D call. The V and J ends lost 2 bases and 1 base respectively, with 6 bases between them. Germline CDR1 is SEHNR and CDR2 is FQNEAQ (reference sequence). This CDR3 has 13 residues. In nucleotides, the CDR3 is TGTGCCAGCAGCTTAAGCCAGTCCTACGAGCAGTACTTC. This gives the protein CASSLSQSYEQYF.

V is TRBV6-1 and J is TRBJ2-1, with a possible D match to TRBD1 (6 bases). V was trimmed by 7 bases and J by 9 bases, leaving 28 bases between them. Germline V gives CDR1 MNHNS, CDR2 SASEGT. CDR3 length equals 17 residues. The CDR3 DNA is TGTGCCAGCACCCTAGCCGAGGCCGGGACACCCTTTGGTGAGCAGTTCTTC. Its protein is CASTLAEAGTPFGEQFF.

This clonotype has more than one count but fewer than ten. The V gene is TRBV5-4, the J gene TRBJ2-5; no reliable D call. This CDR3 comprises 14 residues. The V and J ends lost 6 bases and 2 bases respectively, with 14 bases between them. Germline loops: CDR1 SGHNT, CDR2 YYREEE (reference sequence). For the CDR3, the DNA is TGTGCCAGCACCCCTGACTGGGGTCAAGAGACCCAGTACTTC. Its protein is CASTPDWGQETQYF.